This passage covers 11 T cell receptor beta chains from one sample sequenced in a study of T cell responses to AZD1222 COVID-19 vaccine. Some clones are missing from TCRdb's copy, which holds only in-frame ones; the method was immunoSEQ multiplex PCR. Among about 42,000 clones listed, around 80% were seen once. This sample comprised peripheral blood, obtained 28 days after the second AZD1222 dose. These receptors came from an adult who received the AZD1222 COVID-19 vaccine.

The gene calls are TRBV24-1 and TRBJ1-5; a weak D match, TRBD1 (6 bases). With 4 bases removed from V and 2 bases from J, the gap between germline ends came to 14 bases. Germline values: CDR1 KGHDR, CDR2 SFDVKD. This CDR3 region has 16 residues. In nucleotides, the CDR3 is TGTGCCACCAGTGAACCACAGGGTGTCGGCAATCAGCCCCAGCATTTT. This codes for CATSEPQGVGNQPQHF.

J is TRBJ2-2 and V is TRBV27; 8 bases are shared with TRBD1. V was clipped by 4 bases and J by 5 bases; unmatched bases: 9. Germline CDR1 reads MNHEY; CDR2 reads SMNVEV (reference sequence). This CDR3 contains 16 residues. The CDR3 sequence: CASSSGQGRVTGELFF. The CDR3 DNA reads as TGTGCCAGCAGTTCAGGACAGGGAAGGGTGACCGGGGAGCTGTTTTTT.

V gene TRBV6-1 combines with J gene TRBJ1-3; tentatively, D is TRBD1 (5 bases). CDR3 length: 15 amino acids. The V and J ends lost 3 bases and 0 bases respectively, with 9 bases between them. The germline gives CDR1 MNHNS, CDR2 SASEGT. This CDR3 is CASSEGPLSGNTIYF. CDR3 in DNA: TGTGCCAGCAGTGAGGGGCCACTCTCTGGAAACACCATATATTTT.

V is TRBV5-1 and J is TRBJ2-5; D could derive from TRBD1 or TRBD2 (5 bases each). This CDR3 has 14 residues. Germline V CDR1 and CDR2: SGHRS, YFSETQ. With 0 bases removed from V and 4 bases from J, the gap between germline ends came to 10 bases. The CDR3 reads CASSLGGTRETQYF. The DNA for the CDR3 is TGCGCCAGCAGCTTGGGGGGGACGAGAGAGACCCAGTACTTC.

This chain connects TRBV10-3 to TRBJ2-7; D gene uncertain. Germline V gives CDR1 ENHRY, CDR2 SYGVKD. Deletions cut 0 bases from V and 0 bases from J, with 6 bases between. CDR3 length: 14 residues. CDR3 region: CAISESSFSYEQYF. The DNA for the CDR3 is TGTGCCATCAGTGAGTCCTCTTTCTCCTACGAGCAGTACTTC.

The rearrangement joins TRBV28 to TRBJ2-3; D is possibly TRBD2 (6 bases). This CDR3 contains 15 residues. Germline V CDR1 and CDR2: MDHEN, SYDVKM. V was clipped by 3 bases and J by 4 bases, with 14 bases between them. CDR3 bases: TGTGCCAGCAGTTTCGTGGAGGGATCGGCAGATACGCAGTATTTT. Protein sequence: CASSFVEGSADTQYF. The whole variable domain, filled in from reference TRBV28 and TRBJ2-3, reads DVKVTQSSRYLVKRTGEKVFLECVQDMDHENMFWYRQDPGLGLRLIYFSYDVKMKEKGDIPEGYSVSREKKERFSLILESASTNQTSMYLCASSFVEGSADTQYFGPGTRLTVL.

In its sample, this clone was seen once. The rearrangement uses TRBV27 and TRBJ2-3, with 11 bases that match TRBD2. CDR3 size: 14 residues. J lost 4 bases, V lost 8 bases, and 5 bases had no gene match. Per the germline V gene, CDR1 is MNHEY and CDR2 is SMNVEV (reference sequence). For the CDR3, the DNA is TGTGCCAGCGTTAGCGGGGGGGTGGCAGATACGCAGTATTTT. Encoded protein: CASVSGGVADTQYF.

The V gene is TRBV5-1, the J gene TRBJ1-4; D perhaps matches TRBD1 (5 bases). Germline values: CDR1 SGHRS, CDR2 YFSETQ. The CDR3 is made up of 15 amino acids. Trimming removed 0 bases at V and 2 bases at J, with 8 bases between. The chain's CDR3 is CASSLGTQTNEKLFF. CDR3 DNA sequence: TGCGCCAGCAGCTTGGGGACACAGACTAATGAAAAACTGTTTTTT.

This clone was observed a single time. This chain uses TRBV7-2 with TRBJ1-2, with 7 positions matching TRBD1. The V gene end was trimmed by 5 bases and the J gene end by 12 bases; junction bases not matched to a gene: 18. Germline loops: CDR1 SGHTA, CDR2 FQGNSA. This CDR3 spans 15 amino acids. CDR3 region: CASSPGWQGGFGDTF. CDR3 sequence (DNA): TGTGCCAGCAGCCCGGGGTGGCAGGGGGGTTTTGGGGACACCTTC.

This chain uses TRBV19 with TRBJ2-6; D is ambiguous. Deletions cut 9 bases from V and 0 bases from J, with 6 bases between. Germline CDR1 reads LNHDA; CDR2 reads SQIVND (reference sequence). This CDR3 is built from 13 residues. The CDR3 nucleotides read TGTGCCAGCCGACCCTCTGGGGCCAACGTCCTGACTTTC. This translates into CASRPSGANVLTF.

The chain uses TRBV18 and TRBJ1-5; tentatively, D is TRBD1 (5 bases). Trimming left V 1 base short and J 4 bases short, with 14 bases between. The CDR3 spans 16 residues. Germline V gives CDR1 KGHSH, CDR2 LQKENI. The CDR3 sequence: CASSPRQVGANQPQHF. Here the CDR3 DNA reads TGTGCCAGCTCACCACGGCAGGTCGGGGCGAATCAGCCCCAGCATTTT.